This TCR beta chain comes out of a study of T cells in narcolepsy. Using immunoSEQ multiplex PCR, the repertoire was profiled, and TCRdb retains in-frame clones only, with some absent. This sample has 30,000 to 40,000 clones, with 70% to 85% found just once. Input material: memory (CD45RA-) CD4+ T cells from blood. This TCR derives from a human donor in good health.

CDR3 region: CSARDSYEQYF. The DNA of the CDR3 is TGCAGTGCTAGGGATTCCTACGAGCAGTACTTC. This chain uses TRBV20-1 with TRBJ2-7; D gene unclear. Germline CDR1 reads DFQATT; CDR2 reads SNEGSKA (reference sequence). The CDR3 loop spans 11 amino acids. Trimming left V 3 bases short and J 1 base short, with 4 bases between.